The 22 T cell receptor beta chains listed next were all sequenced from one sample in a study of T cells in Graves' hyperthyroidism and ophthalmopathy. TCR beta CDR3 sequences were amplified from RNA transcripts. First-round RT-PCR with HTBI primers amplified the TCR CDR3 region. TCRdb called the multiplex PCR reads again in MiXCR, with one record for every CDR3 protein. This table has a few hundred thousand distinct CDR3 sequences, just under 25% appearing once. Input material: blood. The receptors stem from a middle-aged man with Graves' hyperthyroidism.

This clonotype turned up a few times. This sequence joins TRBV10-3 and TRBJ1-5, with unresolved D. V lost 0 bases to trimming and J lost 1 base, with 4 bases between them. The CDR3 extends over 14 amino acids. Germline V gene lookup returns CDR1 ENHRY and CDR2 SYGVKD. The CDR3 loop reads CAISESGSNQPQHF. The CDR3 bases are TGTGCCATCAGTGAGTCTGGGAGCAATCAGCCCCAGCATTTT.

The rearrangement joins TRBV7-2 to TRBJ2-3; the match to TRBD2 covers 9 bases. Unmatched junction bases numbered 11, after V lost 3 bases and J lost 1 base. The CDR3 loop spans 18 amino acids. The V gene's germline CDR1 is SGHTA and CDR2 FQGNSA. The CDR3 region has the DNA TGTGCCAGCAGCTTGATGGCGTACGTAGCGGGGGGCACAGATACGCAGTATTTT. Protein sequence: CASSLMAYVAGGTDTQYF.

This clonotype was counted many times. V gene TRBV18 combines with J gene TRBJ2-7; perhaps TRBD1 as D (5 bases). The V gene's germline CDR1 is KGHSH and CDR2 LQKENI. The CDR3 sequence is 11 residues long. With 8 bases removed from V and 5 bases from J, the gap between germline ends came to 10 bases. The CDR3 nucleotides are TGTGCCAGCGCGCAGGGTGACGAGCAGTACTTC. This codes for CASAQGDEQYF.

In its sample, this clonotype was seen a few times. The chain couples TRBV10-1 to TRBJ2-1, with TRBD2 matching over 9 bases. With V trimmed by 5 bases and J by 10 bases, 9 bases remained unmatched. The CDR3 extends over 14 amino acids. Germline CDR1 WNHNN, CDR2 SYGVQD (reference sequence). The CDR3: CASSWREGPGEQFF. For the CDR3, the DNA is TGCGCCAGCAGTTGGCGGGAGGGCCCGGGGGAGCAGTTCTTC.

The V and J genes are TRBV10-1 and TRBJ2-4; D might be TRBD1 or TRBD2, each matching 5 bases. Trimming took off 2 bases at V and 3 bases at J, with 11 bases between the two ends. CDR1 is WNHNN, CDR2 SYGVQD, per germline (reference sequence). The CDR3 spans 15 residues. CDR3 nucleotide sequence: TGCGCCAGCAGTGAGACGAGGGGTGTCAAAAACATTCAGTACTTC. Its translation: CASSETRGVKNIQYF.

This clonotype was recorded a few times. The genes are TRBV7-8 and TRBJ2-7; 10 bases agree with TRBD2. The CDR3 has 15 amino acids. The V gene's germline CDR1 is SGHVS and CDR2 FQNEAQ. Trimming cost V 5 bases and J 7 bases; bases outside gene matches: 11. The CDR3: CASSPSGRASGEQYF. CDR3 bases: TGTGCCAGCAGCCCGAGCGGGAGGGCCTCGGGGGAGCAGTACTTC.

The V gene is TRBV7-9, the J gene TRBJ2-1; 11 positions match TRBD1. Per the germline V gene, CDR1 is SEHNR and CDR2 is FQNEAQ (reference sequence). The CDR3 contains 17 residues. The V gene end was trimmed by 6 bases and the J gene end by 8 bases; junction bases not matched to a gene: 15. The CDR3 loop reads CASSARDRTGGDDEQFF. As DNA, the CDR3 is TGTGCCAGCAGTGCCCGAGATAGGACAGGGGGCGACGATGAGCAGTTCTTC.

This clonotype was recorded many times. The V gene is TRBV12-5, the J gene TRBJ1-2; no clear D gene. Germline lookup yields CDR1 LGHNT and CDR2 FRNRAP. V lost 6 bases and J 2 bases, leaving 10 bases between the germline ends. The CDR3 is made up of 13 amino acids. The CDR3 nucleotides read TGTGCTAGTGGCTCGGACTCCAACTATGGCTACACCTTC. The encoded protein is CASGSDSNYGYTF.

This clonotype showed up just a few times. This chain uses TRBV6-1 with TRBJ1-3; 10 bases match TRBD1. The CDR3 extends over 16 amino acids. J lost 5 bases, V lost 5 bases, and 9 bases had no gene match. Germline V gene sequence: CDR1 MNHNS, CDR2 SASEGT. The CDR3 reads CASSSTGDRGRNTIYF. The CDR3 DNA sequence: TGTGCCAGCAGTTCGACCGGGGACAGGGGTAGAAACACCATATATTTT.

J is TRBJ1-3 and V is TRBV20-1; D unresolved. V was clipped by 2 bases and J by 2 bases, with 13 bases between them. CDR1 is DFQATT and CDR2 is SNEGSKA in the germline V gene (reference sequence). The CDR3 contains 15 residues. CDR3 nucleotides: TGCAGTGCTAGACCTGAGGCGGCAGCTGGAAACACCATATATTTT. Translating it yields CSARPEAAAGNTIYF.

This clonotype came up many times. The J gene is TRBJ2-1, the V gene TRBV18, with D unclear. Trimming shortened V by 3 bases and J by 7 bases, and 4 bases separated the two germline ends. The CDR3 loop spans 11 amino acids. Per germline, CDR1 KGHSH and CDR2 LQKENI. CDR3 coding DNA: TGTGCCAGCTCACCCGTTAATGAGCAGTTCTTC. Its translation is CASSPVNEQFF.

The chain has TRBV5-1 and TRBJ2-2, with TRBD1 matching over 9 bases. The CDR3 runs 16 residues. Germline V gene lookup returns CDR1 SGHRS and CDR2 YFSETQ. V shed 4 bases, J shed 4 bases, and the junction held 8 bases outside the gene matches. CDR3 in amino acids: CASSKYRQGGTGELFF. The DNA for the CDR3 is TGCGCCAGCAGCAAATATCGACAGGGGGGCACCGGGGAGCTGTTTTTT.

The J gene is TRBJ1-5, the V gene TRBV19; 11 bases align to TRBD1. V was pared by 7 bases and J by 2 bases, with 7 bases of the junction left unmatched. Per germline, CDR1 LNHDA and CDR2 SQIVND (reference sequence). The CDR3 totals 16 residues. In DNA form, the CDR3 reads TGTGCCAGTATGCCGGACAGGGGGCGACGCAATCAGCCCCAGCATTTT. Its protein product is CASMPDRGRRNQPQHF.

This clonotype was counted between two and nine times. The J gene is TRBJ2-1, the V gene TRBV19; 9 positions match TRBD2. The CDR3 contains 15 residues. Germline loops: CDR1 LNHDA, CDR2 SQIVND (reference sequence). The J segment lost 6 bases and the V segment lost 6 bases, leaving 9 bases of the junction unmatched. The CDR3 bases are TGTGCCAGTAGGGGGCTAGCGGGAAAGAGCAATGAGCAGTTCTTC. Protein product: CASRGLAGKSNEQFF.

Only a few counts were recorded for this clonotype. The genes are TRBV6-1 and TRBJ1-4; 9 positions agree with TRBD1. The V gene end was trimmed by 7 bases and the J gene end by 6 bases; junction bases not matched to a gene: 15. The CDR3 loop spans 17 amino acids. Germline CDR1 MNHNS, CDR2 SASEGT. CDR3 loop: CASNVGTGYSGDEKLFF. The CDR3 DNA is TGTGCCAGCAATGTCGGGACAGGGTATTCTGGGGATGAAAAACTGTTTTTT.

The gene calls are TRBV6-1 and TRBJ2-1; no clear D. Trimming left V 1 base short and J 4 bases short, with 14 bases between. Germline loops: CDR1 MNHNS, CDR2 SASEGT. The CDR3 has 16 residues. The CDR3 bases are TGTGCCAGCAGTGAAGAGCTGCGGCGGCCTTACAATGAGCAGTTCTTC. This gives the protein CASSEELRRPYNEQFF.

This clonotype was recorded a few times. The V and J genes are TRBV20-1 and TRBJ2-1; possible D gene TRBD1, 6 bases. V was trimmed by 6 bases and J by 5 bases, leaving 17 bases between them. The CDR3 is 14 residues long. CDR1 and CDR2 (germline): DFQATT, SNEGSKA (reference sequence). The CDR3 loop reads CSARDRWGHNEQFF. The CDR3, as DNA: TGCAGTGCACGAGACAGGTGGGGCCACAATGAGCAGTTCTTC.

Details on this clonotype: The CDR3 does not end in the conserved phenylalanine or tryptophan, so this is likely a read error. The chain is built from TRBV7-9 and TRBJ2-7; D possibly uses TRBD1 or TRBD2 (6 bases each). The CDR3 contains 13 residues. The germline V and J ends were trimmed by 3 bases and 4 bases, with 10 bases remaining between them. Germline assignment: CDR1 SEHNR and CDR2 FQNEAQ (reference sequence). CDR3 amino acids: CASSFVGGYEQYL. The CDR3 DNA follows: TGTGCCAGCAGCTTCGTAGGGGGGTACGAGCAGTACCTC.

This clonotype has ten or more counts. The CDR3 loop reads CASSRVTSNEQFF. CDR3 coding DNA: TGTGCCAGCAGCCGCGTTACTTCCAATGAGCAGTTCTTC. The chain links TRBV3-1 to TRBJ2-1; D gene uncertain. The CDR3 has 13 amino acids. Trimming cost V 4 bases and J 6 bases, with 10 bases left between them. CDR1 and CDR2 (germline): LGHDT, YNNKEL (reference sequence).

Remarks on this clonotype: The junction and the germline gene differ at one end; a read error may be behind it. The J gene is TRBJ2-1, the V gene TRBV11-2, with a tentative D call TRBD2 (6 bases). The CDR3 has 13 amino acids. CDR1 SGHAT and CDR2 FQNNGV come from the germline V gene. CDR3 sequence (DNA): TGTGCCAGCACTCGGGGGTCCTACAGTGAGCAGTTCTTC. Residues: CASTRGSYSEQFF. Filled out from reference TRBV11-2 and TRBJ2-1, the complete variable domain reads EAGVAQSPRYKIIEKRQSVAFWCNPISGHATLYWYQQILGQGPKLLIQFQNNGVVDDSQLPKDRFSAERLKGVDSTLKIQPAKLEDSAVYLCASTRGSYSEQFFGPGTRLTVL.

This clonotype was seen repeatedly, ten times or more. The chain combines TRBV11-2 with TRBJ2-7; TRBD2 matches at 13 bases. CDR1 and CDR2 (germline): SGHAT, FQNNGV. The length of the CDR3 is 14 residues. Trimming at V came to 5 bases and at J to 5 bases, leaving 3 bases not matched to a gene. The CDR3 sequence is CASSRTSGSHEQYF. The CDR3, as DNA: TGTGCCAGCAGCCGGACTAGCGGGAGCCACGAGCAGTACTTC. Complete variable domain (other parts from reference TRBV11-2 and TRBJ2-7): EAGVAQSPRYKIIEKRQSVAFWCNPISGHATLYWYQQILGQGPKLLIQFQNNGVVDDSQLPKDRFSAERLKGVDSTLKIQPAKLEDSAVYLCASSRTSGSHEQYFGPGTRLTVT.

The chain carries TRBV27 and TRBJ2-6; perhaps TRBD1 as D (5 bases). Germline CDR1 is MNHEY and CDR2 is SMNVEV (reference sequence). Between the trimmed V and J ends, which lost 5 bases and 2 bases, there was a span of 10 bases. This CDR3 is 15 amino acids long. CDR3 DNA: TGTGCCAGCAGTGTTGGGGCGGCTGGGGCCAACGTCCTGACTTTC. It translates to CASSVGAAGANVLTF.